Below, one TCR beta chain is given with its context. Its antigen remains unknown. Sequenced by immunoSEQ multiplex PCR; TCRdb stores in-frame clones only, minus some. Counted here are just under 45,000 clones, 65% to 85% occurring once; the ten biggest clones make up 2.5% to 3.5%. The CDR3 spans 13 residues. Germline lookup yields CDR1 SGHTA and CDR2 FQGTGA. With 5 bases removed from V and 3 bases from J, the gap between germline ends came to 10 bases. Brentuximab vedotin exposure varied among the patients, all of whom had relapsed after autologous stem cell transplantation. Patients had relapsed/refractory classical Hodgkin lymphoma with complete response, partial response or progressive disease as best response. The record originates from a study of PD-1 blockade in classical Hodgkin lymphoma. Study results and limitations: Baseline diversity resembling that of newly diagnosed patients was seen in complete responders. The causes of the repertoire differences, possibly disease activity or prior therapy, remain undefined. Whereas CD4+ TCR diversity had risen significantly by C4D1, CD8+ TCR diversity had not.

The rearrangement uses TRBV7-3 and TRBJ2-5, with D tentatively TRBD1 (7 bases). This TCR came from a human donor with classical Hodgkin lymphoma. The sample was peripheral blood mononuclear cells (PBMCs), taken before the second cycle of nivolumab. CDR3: CASSRGTEETQYF. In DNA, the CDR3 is TGTGCCAGCAGCCGCGGGACAGAAGAGACCCAGTACTTC. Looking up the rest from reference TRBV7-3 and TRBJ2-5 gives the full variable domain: GAGVSQTPSNKVTEKGKYVELRCDPISGHTALYWYRQSLGQGPEFLIYFQGTGAADDSGLPNDRFFAVRPEGSVSTLKIQRTERGDSAVYLCASSRGTEETQYFGPGTRLLVL.